The 6 T cell receptor beta chains given below trace back to one sample, sequenced in a study of regulatory T cells in long-lasting Graves disease. Time point indicated: persistent/refractory GD, antithyroid drugs over 5 years with positive TRAb. Following extraction of RNA from PBMCs, that RNA was used to make the TCR library. Through Arm-PCR of CDR3 regions and iRepertoire HTBI primers, TCR beta libraries were built. TCRdb used MiXCR to reprocess the multiplex PCR reads, holding one entry per CDR3 protein. The sample lists about 470,000 distinct CDR3 sequences, roughly 21% seen once, with less than 9% in the top ten. Source: peripheral blood mononuclear cells (PBMCs), taken when the disease was refractory, from a patient treated with antithyroid drugs. The receptors here all came from a female donor with Graves disease.

This clonotype was observed a handful of times. J is TRBJ1-2 and V is TRBV5-6; no reliable D call. CDR1 and CDR2 (germline): SGHDT, YYEEEE. This CDR3 region has 16 residues. Trimming removed 1 base at V and 0 bases at J, with 13 bases between. In nucleotides, the CDR3 is TGTGCCAGCAGCTTGAGCAGCCCTATAGCTAACTATGGCTACACCTTC. As protein: CASSLSSPIANYGYTF. Complete variable domain (other parts from reference TRBV5-6 and TRBJ1-2): DAGVTQSPTHLIKTRGQQVTLRCSPKSGHDTVSWYQQALGQGPQFIFQYYEEEERQRGNFPDRFSGHQFPNYSSELNVNALLLGDSALYLCASSLSSPIANYGYTFGSGTRLTVV.

The chain recombines TRBV18 with TRBJ2-7; 13 bases are shared with TRBD2. Trimming took 4 bases from V and 3 from J; bases not matched to a gene: 3. The CDR3 extends over 15 amino acids. CDR1 is KGHSH, CDR2 LQKENI, per germline. The CDR3 DNA reads TGTGCCAGCTCACGGGGGACTAGCGGGATCTACGAGCAGTACTTC. This translates into CASSRGTSGIYEQYF.

Here the CDR3 reads CASSRPDSNTEAFF. The CDR3 nucleotides are TGTGCCAGCAGCCGCCCCGACAGTAACACTGAAGCTTTCTTT. V gene TRBV28 combines with J gene TRBJ1-1; D is perhaps TRBD1 (5 bases). Trimming took 6 bases from V and 2 from J, leaving 13 bases between them. Germline V gene data show CDR1 as MDHEN and CDR2 as SYDVKM. This CDR3 has 14 residues.

V and J are TRBV20-1 and TRBJ2-5; D remains ambiguous. Germline CDR1 is DFQATT and CDR2 is SNEGSKA (reference sequence). V lost 2 bases and J lost 3, with 10 bases in between. The CDR3 covers 13 residues. The DNA of the CDR3 is TGCAGTGCTAGAAAGGCCAGAAAAGAGACCCAGTACTTC. Amino acids: CSARKARKETQYF.

V gene TRBV25-1 combines with J gene TRBJ1-2, with a weak D call TRBD1 (5 bases). V shed 2 bases and J shed 5 bases, with 12 bases lying between them. Per the germline V gene, CDR1 is MGHDK and CDR2 is SYGVNS. There are 14 residues in the CDR3. In DNA, the CDR3 is TGTGCCAGCAGTGAAGGGGCGGGAGGGTATGGCTACACCTTC. Amino acids: CASSEGAGGYGYTF.

This clonotype has only a few counts. The V call is TRBV5-6, the J call TRBJ2-5; weak D call: TRBD2 (6 bases). Trimming stripped 5 bases from V and 2 bases from J, with 16 bases between. The length of the CDR3 is 15 residues. Germline loops: CDR1 SGHDT, CDR2 YYEEEE. CDR3 nucleotides: TGTGCCAGCAGTCTTTTGGGGGGTTTACAAGAGACCCAGTACTTC. The encoded protein is CASSLLGGLQETQYF.